A selection of T cell receptor beta chains follows, all from one sample in a study of blood T cell repertoires in COVID-19. Repertoires were generated with immunoSEQ multiplex PCR, while TCRdb's copy carries only in-frame clones and drops some. The repertoire holds fewer than 350,000 clones, 85% to 90% seen once, with 1.5% to 2% in the top ten. The sequenced sample consisted of PBMCs or T cells enriched from blood (not recorded which). These TCRs come from a woman aged 18-29 years with acute COVID-19. Each CDR3 is given without its conserved first and last residue. Each record gives: J gene, D gene, clone size, V gene, CDR3 protein. The D gene is left open where the match is weak. Size is omitted from some rows. Given values are once, few, many or a class for expanded clones.

TRBJ1-1	TRBD1	.	TRBV2	ASRTYRGANTEAF
TRBJ2-7	.	.	TRBV9	ASSVGAGAYEQY
TRBJ1-1	TRBD1	.	TRBV2	ASSGQGYRMNTEAF
TRBJ1-2	TRBD1	.	TRBV6-6	ASSNRGFDGYT
TRBJ2-1	TRBD2	.	TRBV27	ASRESGSSYNEQF
TRBJ2-1	.	.	TRBV27	ASTDYTYNEQF
TRBJ2-7	.	.	TRBV9	ASSVAGCEQY
TRBJ1-4	TRBD1	.	TRBV7-8	ASSLVTGGEKLF
TRBJ2-1	TRBD2	once	TRBV19	ASHLGGSSSYNEQF
TRBJ2-1	.	.	TRBV27	ASSLALGLSSYNEQF
TRBJ2-5	.	.	TRBV5-1	ASSAYQGAQY
TRBJ2-1	.	once	TRBV20-1	SAYRDEQF
TRBJ2-2	TRBD2	.	TRBV5-1	ASRPVAGVVTGELF